A selection of T cell receptor beta chains follows, all from one sample in a study of cytomegalovirus exposure and HLA in healthy donors. Method: immunoSEQ multiplex PCR; TCRdb's copy keeps in-frame clones and lacks some. The data show more than 85,000 clones, around 80% seen once. The sequencing sample was made of PBMCs. The receptors come from a man aged 25-45 years in good health and CMV-seropositive. Each CDR3 is given with its conserved first and last residue. Fields, in order: D gene, V gene, CDR3 protein. D genes are given only for firm matches.

d_call: TRBD1; v_call: TRBV5-4; cdr3_aa: CASSRGTVGNYGYTF
d_call: NA; v_call: TRBV6-5; cdr3_aa: CASSSLLQGRGETQYF
d_call: NA; v_call: TRBV7-2; cdr3_aa: CASSLAADRKYGYTF
d_call: NA; v_call: TRBV6-5; cdr3_aa: CASSFRHSSGNTIYF
d_call: NA; v_call: TRBV9; cdr3_aa: CASSPGGGPEAFF
d_call: NA; v_call: TRBV6-1; cdr3_aa: CASSEQTGELFF
d_call: NA; v_call: TRBV6-6; cdr3_aa: CASSDGGENQPQHF
d_call: NA; v_call: TRBV7-2; cdr3_aa: CASSLGLGQTYEQYF
d_call: NA; v_call: TRBV5-4; cdr3_aa: CASSLDGSTDTQYF
d_call: TRBD2; v_call: TRBV11-2; cdr3_aa: CASSLVSGGEQYF
d_call: TRBD2; v_call: TRBV2; cdr3_aa: CASRIGISGGAYNEQFF
d_call: TRBD1; v_call: TRBV6-5; cdr3_aa: CASSSGQGGYTEAFF
d_call: TRBD1; v_call: TRBV11-3; cdr3_aa: CASSEGAGSYQETQYF
d_call: TRBD1; v_call: TRBV5-6; cdr3_aa: CASSLRGTGVLSGNTIYF
d_call: NA; v_call: TRBV19; cdr3_aa: CASSPLRAAGNTIYF
d_call: TRBD1; v_call: TRBV27; cdr3_aa: CASSLGQGSYEQYF
d_call: NA; v_call: TRBV5-1; cdr3_aa: CASSLFGETDTQYF
d_call: NA; v_call: TRBV28; cdr3_aa: CASSSQIDSEGAFF
d_call: NA; v_call: TRBV6-5; cdr3_aa: CASKGYLGTEAFF
d_call: TRBD1; v_call: TRBV5-4; cdr3_aa: CASSLGTGTDQETQYF
d_call: TRBD1; v_call: TRBV2; cdr3_aa: CASSERQGAGYTF
d_call: NA; v_call: TRBV28; cdr3_aa: CASRGLGWDGYTF
d_call: TRBD1; v_call: TRBV4-1; cdr3_aa: CASSQPLNRGREAFF
d_call: NA; v_call: TRBV2; cdr3_aa: CASSPANTGELFF
d_call: TRBD1; v_call: TRBV27; cdr3_aa: CASNQQGLSYEQYF
d_call: NA; v_call: TRBV6-6; cdr3_aa: CASRPTQAGTDTQYF
d_call: TRBD1; v_call: TRBV6-6; cdr3_aa: CASSGLRTGADTEAFF
d_call: TRBD1; v_call: TRBV19; cdr3_aa: CASSPLQGINYGYTF
d_call: NA; v_call: TRBV29-1; cdr3_aa: CSVEKTGNYGYTF
d_call: NA; v_call: TRBV5-1; cdr3_aa: CASSLEQGPSYGYTF
d_call: TRBD1; v_call: TRBV29-1; cdr3_aa: CSVDRGYEQFF
d_call: NA; v_call: TRBV19; cdr3_aa: CASTTRFIAISPSILVKYQPQHF
d_call: NA; v_call: TRBV5-1; cdr3_aa: CASSFGPGDTQYF
d_call: TRBD1; v_call: TRBV5-1; cdr3_aa: CASSVGQGGHEQYF
d_call: TRBD2; v_call: TRBV5-4; cdr3_aa: CASRTRLAGVPGANVLTF
d_call: NA; v_call: TRBV6-5; cdr3_aa: CASSLTGVNSNQPQHF
d_call: TRBD1; v_call: TRBV5-1; cdr3_aa: CASSLHRGSPLHF
d_call: TRBD1; v_call: TRBV19; cdr3_aa: CASSMAGGSYEQYF
d_call: NA; v_call: TRBV6-5; cdr3_aa: CASSPTRRGNQPQHF
d_call: NA; v_call: TRBV7-8; cdr3_aa: CASSGGETGLHYGYTF
d_call: NA; v_call: TRBV25-1; cdr3_aa: CASSGDTSEAFF
d_call: NA; v_call: TRBV19; cdr3_aa: CASSIGLGQRIYKSSYNEQFF
d_call: NA; v_call: TRBV6-4; cdr3_aa: CASSVLESTGELFF
d_call: TRBD1; v_call: TRBV5-4; cdr3_aa: CASSLVTGGDSYNSPLHF
d_call: NA; v_call: TRBV14; cdr3_aa: CASSPSGQRRNTEAFF
d_call: TRBD1; v_call: TRBV6-1; cdr3_aa: CASRGGQAGTEQFF
d_call: NA; v_call: TRBV5-1; cdr3_aa: CASSLSRNNYEQYF
d_call: TRBD2; v_call: TRBV28; cdr3_aa: CASRTSGGSTDTQYF
d_call: TRBD2; v_call: TRBV5-1; cdr3_aa: CASSGGGGQETQYF
d_call: TRBD1; v_call: TRBV30; cdr3_aa: CAWSVRQGVNEKLFF
d_call: TRBD1; v_call: TRBV6-6; cdr3_aa: CASSYSDRGPGYTF
d_call: NA; v_call: TRBV18; cdr3_aa: CASSPQGGNTGELFF